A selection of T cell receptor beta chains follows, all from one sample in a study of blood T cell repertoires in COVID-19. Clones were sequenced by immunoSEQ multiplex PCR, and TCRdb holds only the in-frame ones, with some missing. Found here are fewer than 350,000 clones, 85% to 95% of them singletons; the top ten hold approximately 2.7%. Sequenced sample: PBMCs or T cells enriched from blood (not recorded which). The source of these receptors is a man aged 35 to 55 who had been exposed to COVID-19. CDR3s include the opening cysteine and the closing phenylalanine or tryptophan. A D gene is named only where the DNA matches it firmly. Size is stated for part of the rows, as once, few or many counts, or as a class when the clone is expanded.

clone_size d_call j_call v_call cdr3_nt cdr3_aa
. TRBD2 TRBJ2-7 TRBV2 TGTGCCAGCAGTGAAGGCGGGAGTTACTACGAGCAGTACTTC CASSEGGSYYEQYF
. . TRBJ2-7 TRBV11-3 TGTGCCAGCAGCTTAGGGTCAGGGTTCTCCTACGAGCAGTACTTC CASSLGSGFSYEQYF
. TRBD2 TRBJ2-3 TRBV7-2 TGTGCCAGCAGCCCAGCGGGGGGATCGACAGATACGCAGTATTTT CASSPAGGSTDTQYF
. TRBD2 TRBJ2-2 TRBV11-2 TGTGCCAGCAGCCCTTTCGTTAGCGGGACCGGGGAGCTGTTTTTT CASSPFVSGTGELFF
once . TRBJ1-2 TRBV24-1 TGTGCCACCAGCGGTCCGAGCGGTACAGGGACTAACTATGGCTACACCTTC CATSGPSGTGTNYGYTF
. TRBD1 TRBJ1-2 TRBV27 TGTGCCAGCAGTTTACAGGGGGCGCAAACATATGGCTACACCTTC CASSLQGAQTYGYTF
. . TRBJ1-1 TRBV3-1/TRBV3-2 TGTGCCAGCAGCCAAGGCGGCGAGGTTGGGACTGAAGCTTTCTTT CASSQGGEVGTEAFF
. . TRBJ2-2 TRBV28 TGTGCCAGCAGTTTAGGGCTAGCGACTCTGTTTTTT CASSLGLATLFF
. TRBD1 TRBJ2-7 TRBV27 TGTGCCAGCGGTAGGACAGGGCCGGCCTACGAGCAGTACTTC CASGRTGPAYEQYF
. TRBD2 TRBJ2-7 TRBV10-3 TGTGCCACCACCACAGCGGGAGGGGGATCCTACGAGCAGTACTTC CATTTAGGGSYEQYF
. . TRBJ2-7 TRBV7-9 TGTGCCAGCAGCCCCCCGGACACAGCCCACTACGAGCAGTACTTC CASSPPDTAHYEQYF
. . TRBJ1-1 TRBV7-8 TGTGCCAGCAGCTTACAGGGGAACACTGAAGCTTTCTTT CASSLQGNTEAFF
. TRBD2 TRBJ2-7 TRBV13 TGTGCCAGCAGCCCCAACCCCCCTAGCGGGAGTAACGAGCAGTACTTC CASSPNPPSGSNEQYF
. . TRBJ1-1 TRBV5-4 TGTGCCAGCAGCTTGACAGTCATGAACACTGAAGCTTTCTTT CASSLTVMNTEAFF
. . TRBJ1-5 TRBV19 TGTGCCAGTAGTATAAGGGGTTCTCAGCCCCAGCATTTT CASSIRGSQPQHF
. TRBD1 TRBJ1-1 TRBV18 TGTGCCAGCTCAATTACCGGGACAGGGAATTTTGAAGCTTTCTTT CASSITGTGNFEAFF